This is a list of T cell receptor beta chains from one sample in a study of vaccination effects on CD4 cells after COVID-19. Method: immunoSEQ multiplex PCR; TCRdb's copy keeps in-frame clones and lacks some. Of roughly 43,000 clones in the sample, 65% to 75% were seen once. The antigens of these receptors remain unknown. The sample consisted of CD4+ T cells from PBMCs cultured with HCoV-OC43 spike peptides, taken after COVID-19 vaccination. All receptors derive from a human donor who received a COVID-19 vaccine. Both conserved end residues are part of each CDR3. A D gene is named only where the DNA matches it firmly. Expanded clones are given a class, and other clones once, few, many or no size at all.

CDR3aa	CDR3nt	j_gene	d_gene	v_gene	abundance
CATSRVETEDQPQHF	TGTGCCACCAGCAGAGTAGAGACAGAAGATCAGCCCCAGCATTTT	TRBJ1-5	NA	TRBV15	NA
CASSLRWPLYEQYF	TGTGCCAGCAGTTTACGATGGCCGTTATACGAGCAGTACTTC	TRBJ2-7	NA	TRBV27	NA
CASRPFDRGNQPQHF	TGTGCCAGCAGGCCCTTTGACAGGGGTAATCAGCCCCAGCATTTT	TRBJ1-5	TRBD1	TRBV27	NA
CASSYRQGAAEAFF	TGTGCCAGCAGTTATCGACAGGGGGCAGCTGAAGCTTTCTTT	TRBJ1-1	TRBD1	TRBV28	once
CASSDTGAQETQYF	TGTGCCAGCAGTGATACAGGAGCCCAAGAGACCCAGTACTTC	TRBJ2-5	NA	TRBV25-1	NA
CASRFIRPLHF	TGTGCAAGTCGCTTTATTAGACCCCTCCACTTT	TRBJ1-6	NA	TRBV12-2	NA
CASSEQGTTGFGGYTF	TGTGCCAGCAGCGAACAGGGAACGACAGGATTTGGTGGCTACACCTTC	TRBJ1-2	NA	TRBV7-2	NA
CASSLSGNEKLFF	TGCGCCAGCAGCTTGAGCGGTAATGAAAAACTTTTTTTT	TRBJ1-4	NA	TRBV5-1	NA
CASTGRGGETQYF	TGTGCCAGCACGGGGAGGGGGGGAGAGACCCAGTACTTC	TRBJ2-5	NA	TRBV12-3/TRBV12-4	NA
CASSLQGAGFGYEQYF	TGTGCCAGCAGCTTACAGGGGGCCGGATTTGGCTACGAGCAGTACTTC	TRBJ2-7	TRBD1	TRBV7-2	NA
CSVVLEGAAGYTF	TGCAGCGTTGTTTTGGAGGGGGCTGCTGGCTACACCTTC	TRBJ1-2	TRBD1	TRBV29-1	NA
CASTQRGRYGGELFF	TGTGCCAGTACACAGCGGGGGAGGTATGGCGGGGAGCTGTTTTTT	TRBJ2-2	TRBD2	TRBV6-5	few
CASSGTFEKLFF	TGCGCCAGCAGCGGGACATTCGAAAAACTGTTTTTT	TRBJ1-4	NA	TRBV5-1	NA
CASSRDRPYEQYF	TGTGCCAGCAGCCGGGACCGCCCCTACGAGCAGTACTTC	TRBJ2-7	NA	TRBV2	NA
CASSQYYEQYF	TGTGCCAGCAGCCAATACTACGAGCAGTACTTC	TRBJ2-7	NA	TRBV11-2	NA
CASSPGTGVNTQYF	TGTGCCAGCAGCCCGGGGACAGGGGTGAATACGCAGTATTTT	TRBJ2-3	TRBD1	TRBV5-8	NA
CASSIRTGLSQPQHF	TGTGCCAGTAGTATCCGGACAGGGCTGAGTCAGCCCCAGCATTTT	TRBJ1-5	TRBD1	TRBV19	NA
CASSLGTSRTDTQYF	TGTGCCAGCAGCCTAGGGACTAGCCGCACAGATACGCAGTATTTT	TRBJ2-3	TRBD2	TRBV7-7	NA